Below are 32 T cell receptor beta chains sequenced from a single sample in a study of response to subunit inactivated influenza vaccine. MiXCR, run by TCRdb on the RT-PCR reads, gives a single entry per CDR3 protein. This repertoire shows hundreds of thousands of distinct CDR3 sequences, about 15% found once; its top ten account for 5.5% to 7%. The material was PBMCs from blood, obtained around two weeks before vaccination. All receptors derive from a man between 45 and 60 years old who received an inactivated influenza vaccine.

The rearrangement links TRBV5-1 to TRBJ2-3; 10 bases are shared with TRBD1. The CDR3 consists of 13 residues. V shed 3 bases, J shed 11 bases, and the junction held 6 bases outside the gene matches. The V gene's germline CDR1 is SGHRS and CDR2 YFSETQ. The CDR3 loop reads CASSSGTGEGQYF. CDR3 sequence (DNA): TGCGCCAGCAGCTCCGGGACAGGGGAAGGGCAGTATTTT.

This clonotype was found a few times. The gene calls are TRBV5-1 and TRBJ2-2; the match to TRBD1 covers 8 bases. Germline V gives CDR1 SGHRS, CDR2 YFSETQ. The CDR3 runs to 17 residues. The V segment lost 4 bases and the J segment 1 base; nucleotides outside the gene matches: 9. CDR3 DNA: TGCGCCAGCAGCATACTACCGGGGACAGGGAACACCGGGGAGCTGTTTTTT. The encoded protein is CASSILPGTGNTGELFF.

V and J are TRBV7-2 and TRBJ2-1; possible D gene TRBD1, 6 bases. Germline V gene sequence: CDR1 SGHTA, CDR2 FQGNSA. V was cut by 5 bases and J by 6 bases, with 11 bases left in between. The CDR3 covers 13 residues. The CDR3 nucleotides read TGTGCCAGCAGCCGGACAGTTCGCAATGAGCAGTTCTTC. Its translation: CASSRTVRNEQFF.

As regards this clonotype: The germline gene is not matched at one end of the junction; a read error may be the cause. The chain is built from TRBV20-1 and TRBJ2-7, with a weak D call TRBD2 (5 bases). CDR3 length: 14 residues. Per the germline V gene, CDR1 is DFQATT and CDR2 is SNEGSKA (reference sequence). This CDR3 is CSASPEVSSHEQYF. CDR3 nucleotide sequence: TGCAGTGCTAGCCCGGAGGTTAGCTCCCACGAGCAGTACTTC.

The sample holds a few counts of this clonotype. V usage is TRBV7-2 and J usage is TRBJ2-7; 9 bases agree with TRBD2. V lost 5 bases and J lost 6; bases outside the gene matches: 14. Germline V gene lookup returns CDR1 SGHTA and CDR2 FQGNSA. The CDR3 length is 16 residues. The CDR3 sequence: CASSMIASGNLREQYF. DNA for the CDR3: TGTGCCAGCAGCATGATAGCTAGCGGGAATCTACGCGAGCAGTACTTC.

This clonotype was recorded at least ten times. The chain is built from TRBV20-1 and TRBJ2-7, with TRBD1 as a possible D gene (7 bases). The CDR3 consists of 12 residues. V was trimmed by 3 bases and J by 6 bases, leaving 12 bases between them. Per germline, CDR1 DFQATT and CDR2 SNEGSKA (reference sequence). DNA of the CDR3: TGCAGTGCTAGTCGGCAGGGGGGCGAGCAGTACTTC. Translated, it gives CSASRQGGEQYF.

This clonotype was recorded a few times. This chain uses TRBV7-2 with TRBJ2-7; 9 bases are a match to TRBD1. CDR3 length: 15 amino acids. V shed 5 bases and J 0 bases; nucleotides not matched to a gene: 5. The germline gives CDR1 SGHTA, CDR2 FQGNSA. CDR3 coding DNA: TGTGCCAGCAGCACCGGGACAGGGTTCTCCTACGAGCAGTACTTC. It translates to CASSTGTGFSYEQYF.

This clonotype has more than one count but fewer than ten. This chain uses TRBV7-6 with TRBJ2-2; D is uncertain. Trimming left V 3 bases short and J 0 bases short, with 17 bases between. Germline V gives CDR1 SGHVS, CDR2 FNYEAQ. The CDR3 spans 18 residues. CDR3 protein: CASSFNLKGPPNTGELFF. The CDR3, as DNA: TGTGCCAGCAGCTTTAACCTAAAGGGTCCCCCGAACACCGGGGAGCTGTTTTTT.

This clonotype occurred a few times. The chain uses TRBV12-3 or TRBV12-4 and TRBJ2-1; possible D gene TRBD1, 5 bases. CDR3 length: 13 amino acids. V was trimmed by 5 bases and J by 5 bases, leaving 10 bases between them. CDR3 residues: CASSPTVDNEQFF. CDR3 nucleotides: TGTGCCAGCAGTCCGACAGTCGACAATGAGCAGTTCTTC.

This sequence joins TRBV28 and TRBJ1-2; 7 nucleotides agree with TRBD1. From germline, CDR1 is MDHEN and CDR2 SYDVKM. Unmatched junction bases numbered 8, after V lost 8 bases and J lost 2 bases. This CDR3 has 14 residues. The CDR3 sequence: CASGILQGNYGYTF. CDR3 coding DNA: TGTGCCAGCGGGATATTACAGGGGAACTATGGCTACACCTTC.

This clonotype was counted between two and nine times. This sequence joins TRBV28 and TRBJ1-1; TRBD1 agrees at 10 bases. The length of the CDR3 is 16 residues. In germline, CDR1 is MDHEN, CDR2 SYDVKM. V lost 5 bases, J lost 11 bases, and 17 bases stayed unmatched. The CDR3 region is CASSPHGTGAPWVAFF. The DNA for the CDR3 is TGTGCCAGCAGTCCTCACGGGACAGGGGCCCCGTGGGTCGCTTTCTTT.

The CDR3 spells CSARGPRRGFGNTEAFF. CDR3 in DNA: TGCAGTGCTAGAGGCCCCAGAAGGGGGTTTGGGAACACTGAAGCTTTCTTT. The gene calls are TRBV20-1 and TRBJ1-1; TRBD1 is a possible D gene (6 bases). Germline V CDR1 and CDR2: DFQATT, SNEGSKA (reference sequence). The CDR3 is 17 residues long. The V end lost 1 base, the J end lost 1 base, and 19 bases lay between the germline ends.

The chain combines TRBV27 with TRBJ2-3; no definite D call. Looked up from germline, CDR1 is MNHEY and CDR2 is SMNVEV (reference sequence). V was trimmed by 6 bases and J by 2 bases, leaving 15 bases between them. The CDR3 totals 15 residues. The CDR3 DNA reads TGTGCCAGCAGGCTACTCAGTGTAACCACAGATACGCAGTATTTT. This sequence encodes CASRLLSVTTDTQYF.

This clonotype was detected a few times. The CDR3 loop reads CASRAPGGDYYNEQFF. CDR3 bases: TGTGCCAGCAGGGCGCCCGGGGGGGATTACTACAATGAGCAGTTCTTC. This sequence joins TRBV5-5 and TRBJ2-1, with 8 bases fitting TRBD2. With V trimmed by 5 bases and J by 3 bases, 10 bases remained unmatched. This CDR3 comprises 16 residues. Germline CDR1 reads SGHKS; CDR2 reads YYEKEE (reference sequence). Filled out from reference TRBV5-5 and TRBJ2-1, the complete variable domain reads DAGVTQSPTHLIKTRGQQVTLRCSPISGHKSVSWYQQVLGQGPQFIFQYYEKEERGRGNFPDRFSARQFPNYSSELNVNALLLGDSALYLCASRAPGGDYYNEQFFGPGTRLTVL.

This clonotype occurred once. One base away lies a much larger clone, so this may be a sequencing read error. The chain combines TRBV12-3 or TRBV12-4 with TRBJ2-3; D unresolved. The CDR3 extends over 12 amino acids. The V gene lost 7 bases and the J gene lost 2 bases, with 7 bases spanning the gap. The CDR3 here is CASIQYTDTQYF. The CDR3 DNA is TGTGCCAGCATCCAATACACAGATACGCAGTATTTT.

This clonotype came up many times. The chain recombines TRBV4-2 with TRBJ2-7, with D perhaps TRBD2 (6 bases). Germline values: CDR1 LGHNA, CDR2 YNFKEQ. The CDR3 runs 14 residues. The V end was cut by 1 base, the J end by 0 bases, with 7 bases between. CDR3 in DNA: TGTGCCAGCAGCCAAGTGGGGGGCTCCTACGAGCAGTACTTC. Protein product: CASSQVGGSYEQYF.

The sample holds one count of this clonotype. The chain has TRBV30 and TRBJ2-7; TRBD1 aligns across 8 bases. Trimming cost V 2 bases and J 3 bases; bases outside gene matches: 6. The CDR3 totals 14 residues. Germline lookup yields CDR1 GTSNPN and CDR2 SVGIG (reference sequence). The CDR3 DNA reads TGTGCCTGGAGTAGGGGACAGGTGATCTACGAGCAGTACTTC. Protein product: CAWSRGQVIYEQYF.

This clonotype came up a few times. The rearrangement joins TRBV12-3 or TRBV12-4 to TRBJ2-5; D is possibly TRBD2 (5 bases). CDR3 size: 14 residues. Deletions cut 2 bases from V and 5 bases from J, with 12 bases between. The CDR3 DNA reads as TGTGCCAGCAGTTTAATTACGCCGGGGGAGACCCAGTACTTC. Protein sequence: CASSLITPGETQYF.

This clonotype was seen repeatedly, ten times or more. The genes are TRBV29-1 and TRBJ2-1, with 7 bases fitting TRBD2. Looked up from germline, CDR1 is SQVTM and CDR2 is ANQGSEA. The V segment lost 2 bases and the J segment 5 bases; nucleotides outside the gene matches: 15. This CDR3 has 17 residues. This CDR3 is CSVELLAATSVNNEQFF. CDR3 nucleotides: TGCAGCGTTGAATTACTCGCGGCTACTAGCGTCAACAATGAGCAGTTCTTC.

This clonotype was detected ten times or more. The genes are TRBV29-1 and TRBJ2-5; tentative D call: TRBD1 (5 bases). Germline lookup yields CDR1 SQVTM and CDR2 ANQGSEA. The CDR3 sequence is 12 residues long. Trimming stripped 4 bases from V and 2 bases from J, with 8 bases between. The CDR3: CSVGQSQETQYF. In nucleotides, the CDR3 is TGCAGCGTTGGACAGAGTCAAGAGACCCAGTACTTC.

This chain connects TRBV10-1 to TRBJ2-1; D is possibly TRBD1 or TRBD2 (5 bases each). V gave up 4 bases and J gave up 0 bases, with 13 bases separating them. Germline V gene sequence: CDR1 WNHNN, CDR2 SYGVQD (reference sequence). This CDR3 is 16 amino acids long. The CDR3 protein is CASSGKWGSSYNEQFF. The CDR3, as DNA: TGCGCCAGCAGTGGAAAATGGGGGAGCTCCTACAATGAGCAGTTCTTC.

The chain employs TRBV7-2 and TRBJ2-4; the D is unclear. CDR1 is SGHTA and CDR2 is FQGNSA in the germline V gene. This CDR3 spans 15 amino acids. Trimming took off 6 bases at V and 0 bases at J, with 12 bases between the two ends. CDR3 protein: CASSPGVIAKNIQYF. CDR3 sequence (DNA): TGTGCCAGCAGTCCGGGTGTCATAGCCAAAAACATTCAGTACTTC.

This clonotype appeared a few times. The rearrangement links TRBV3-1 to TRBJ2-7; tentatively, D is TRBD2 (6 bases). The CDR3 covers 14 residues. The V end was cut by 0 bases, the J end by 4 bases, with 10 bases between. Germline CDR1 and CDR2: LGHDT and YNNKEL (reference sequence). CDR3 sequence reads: CASSQDVSGYEQYF. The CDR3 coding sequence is TGTGCCAGCAGCCAAGACGTTAGCGGTTACGAGCAGTACTTC.

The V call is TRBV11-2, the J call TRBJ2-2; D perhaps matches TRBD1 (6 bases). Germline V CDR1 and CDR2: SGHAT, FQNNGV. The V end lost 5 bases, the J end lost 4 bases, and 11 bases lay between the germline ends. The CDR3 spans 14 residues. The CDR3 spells CASSENRATGELFF. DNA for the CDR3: TGTGCCAGCAGCGAGAACAGGGCCACCGGGGAGCTGTTTTTT.

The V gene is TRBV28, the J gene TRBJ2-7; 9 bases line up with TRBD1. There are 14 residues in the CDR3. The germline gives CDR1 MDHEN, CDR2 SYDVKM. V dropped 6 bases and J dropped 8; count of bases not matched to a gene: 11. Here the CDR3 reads CASSFSLGQGKQYF. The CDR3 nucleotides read TGTGCCAGCAGCTTTTCCCTCGGACAGGGGAAGCAGTACTTC.

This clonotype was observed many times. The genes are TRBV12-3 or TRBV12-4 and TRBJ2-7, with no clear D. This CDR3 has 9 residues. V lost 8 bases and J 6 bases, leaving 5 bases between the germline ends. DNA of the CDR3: TGTGCCAGCGGTTCCGAGCAGTACTTC. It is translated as CASGSEQYF.

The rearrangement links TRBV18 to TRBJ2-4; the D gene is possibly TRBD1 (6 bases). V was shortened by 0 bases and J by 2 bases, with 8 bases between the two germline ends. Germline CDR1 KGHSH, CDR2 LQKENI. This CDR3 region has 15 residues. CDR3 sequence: CASSPPQGSKNIQYF. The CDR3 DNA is TGTGCCAGCTCACCACCTCAGGGGTCCAAAAACATTCAGTACTTC.

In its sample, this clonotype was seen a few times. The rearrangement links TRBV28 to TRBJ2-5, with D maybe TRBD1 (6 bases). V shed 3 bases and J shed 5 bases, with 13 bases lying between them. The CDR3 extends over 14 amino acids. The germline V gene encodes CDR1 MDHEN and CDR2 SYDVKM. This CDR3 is CASSLDSRRETQYF. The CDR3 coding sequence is TGTGCCAGCAGTTTGGACAGTCGTAGGGAGACCCAGTACTTC.

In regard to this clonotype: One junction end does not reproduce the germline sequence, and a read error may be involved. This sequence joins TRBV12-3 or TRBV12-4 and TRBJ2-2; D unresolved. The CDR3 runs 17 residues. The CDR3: CVSSLFPATNVAGELFF. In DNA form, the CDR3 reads TGTGTCAGCAGTTTGTTCCCGGCCACGAATGTCGCCGGGGAGCTGTTTTTT.

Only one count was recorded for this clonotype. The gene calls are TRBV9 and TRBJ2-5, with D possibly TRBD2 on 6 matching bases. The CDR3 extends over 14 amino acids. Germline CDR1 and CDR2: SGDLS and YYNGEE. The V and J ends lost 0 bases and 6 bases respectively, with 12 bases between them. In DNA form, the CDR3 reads TGTGCCAGCAGCGTAGTGGCGGGCGGGAAGACCCAGTACTTC. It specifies CASSVVAGGKTQYF.

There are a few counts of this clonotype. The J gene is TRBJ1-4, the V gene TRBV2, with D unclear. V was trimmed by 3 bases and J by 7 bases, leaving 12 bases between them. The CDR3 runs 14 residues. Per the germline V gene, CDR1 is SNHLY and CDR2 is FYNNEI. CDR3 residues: CASSDEAGFEKLFF. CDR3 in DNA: TGTGCCAGCAGTGATGAAGCTGGGTTTGAAAAACTGTTTTTT.

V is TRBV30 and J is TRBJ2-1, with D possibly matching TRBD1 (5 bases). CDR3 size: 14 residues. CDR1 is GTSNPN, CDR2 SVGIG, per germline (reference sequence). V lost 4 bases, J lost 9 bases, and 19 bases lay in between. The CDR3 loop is CAWTGRVGASEQFF. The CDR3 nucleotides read TGTGCCTGGACTGGTCGGGTAGGGGCAAGTGAGCAGTTCTTC. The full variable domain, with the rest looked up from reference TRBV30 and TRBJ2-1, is SQTIHQWPATLVQPVGSPLSLECTVEGTSNPNLYWYRQAAGRGLQLLFYSVGIGQISSEVPQNLSASRPQDRQFILSSKKLLLSDSGFYLCAWTGRVGASEQFFGPGTRLTVL.